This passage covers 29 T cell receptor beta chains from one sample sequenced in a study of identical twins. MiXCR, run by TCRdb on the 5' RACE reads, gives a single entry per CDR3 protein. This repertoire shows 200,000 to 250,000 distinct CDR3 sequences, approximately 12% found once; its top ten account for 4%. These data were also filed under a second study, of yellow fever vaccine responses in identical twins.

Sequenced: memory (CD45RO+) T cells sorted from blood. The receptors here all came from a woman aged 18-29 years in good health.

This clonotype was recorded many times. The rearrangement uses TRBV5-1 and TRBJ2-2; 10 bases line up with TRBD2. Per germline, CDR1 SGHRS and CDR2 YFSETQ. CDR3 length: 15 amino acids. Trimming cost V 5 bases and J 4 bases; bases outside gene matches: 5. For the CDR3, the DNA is TGCGCCAGCAGAACGGGACTAGCGCTCACCGGGGAGCTGTTTTTT. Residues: CASRTGLALTGELFF.

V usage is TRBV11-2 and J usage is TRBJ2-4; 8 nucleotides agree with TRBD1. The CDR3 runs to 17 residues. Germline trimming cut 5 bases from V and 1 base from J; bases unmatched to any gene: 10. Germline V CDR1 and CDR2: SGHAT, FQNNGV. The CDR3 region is CASSPTGGVLAKNIQYF. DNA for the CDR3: TGTGCCAGCAGCCCAACAGGGGGAGTTTTGGCCAAAAACATTCAGTACTTC.

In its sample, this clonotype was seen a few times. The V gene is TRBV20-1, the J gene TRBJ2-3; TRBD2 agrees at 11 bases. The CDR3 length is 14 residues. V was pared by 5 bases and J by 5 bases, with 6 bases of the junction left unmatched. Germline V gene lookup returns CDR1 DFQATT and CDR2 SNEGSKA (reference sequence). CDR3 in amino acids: CSAPGLADIDTQYF. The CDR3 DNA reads TGCAGTGCTCCGGGACTAGCGGACATAGATACGCAGTATTTT.

CDR3 DNA: TGCGCCAGCAGCCAAGATACGAGCGAACCCTATGAGCAGTTCTTC. Residues: CASSQDTSEPYEQFF. V usage is TRBV4-3 and J usage is TRBJ2-1; D is ambiguous. The germline gives CDR1 LGHNA, CDR2 YSLEER. This CDR3 spans 15 amino acids. V was shortened by 0 bases and J by 8 bases, with 14 bases between the two germline ends.

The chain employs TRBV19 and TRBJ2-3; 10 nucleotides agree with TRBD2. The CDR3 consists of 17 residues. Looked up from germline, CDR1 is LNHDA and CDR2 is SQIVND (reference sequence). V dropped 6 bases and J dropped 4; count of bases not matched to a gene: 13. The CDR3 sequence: CASRPTASGRRPDTQYF. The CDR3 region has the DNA TGTGCCAGTAGGCCCACGGCTAGCGGGAGAAGGCCAGATACGCAGTATTTT.

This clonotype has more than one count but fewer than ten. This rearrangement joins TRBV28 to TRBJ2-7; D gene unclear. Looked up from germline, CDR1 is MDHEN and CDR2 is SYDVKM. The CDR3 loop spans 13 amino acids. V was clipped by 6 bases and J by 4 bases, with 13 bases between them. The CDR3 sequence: CASSRKVGYEQYF. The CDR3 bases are TGTGCCAGCAGCCGTAAAGTGGGGTACGAGCAGTACTTC.

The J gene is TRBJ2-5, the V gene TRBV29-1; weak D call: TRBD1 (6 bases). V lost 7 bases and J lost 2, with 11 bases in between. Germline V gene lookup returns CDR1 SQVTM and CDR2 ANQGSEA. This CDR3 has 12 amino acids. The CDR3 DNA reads TGCAGCGGGTCGACAGGACAAGAGACCCAGTACTTC. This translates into CSGSTGQETQYF.

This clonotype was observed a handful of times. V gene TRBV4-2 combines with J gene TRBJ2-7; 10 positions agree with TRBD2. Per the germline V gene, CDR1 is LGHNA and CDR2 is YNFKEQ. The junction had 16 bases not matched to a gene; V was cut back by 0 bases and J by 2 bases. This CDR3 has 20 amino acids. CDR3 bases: TGTGCCAGCAGCCAAGATCATCCACCGCGTGTAGCGGGGGGAACCTACGAGCAGTACTTC. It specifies CASSQDHPPRVAGGTYEQYF.

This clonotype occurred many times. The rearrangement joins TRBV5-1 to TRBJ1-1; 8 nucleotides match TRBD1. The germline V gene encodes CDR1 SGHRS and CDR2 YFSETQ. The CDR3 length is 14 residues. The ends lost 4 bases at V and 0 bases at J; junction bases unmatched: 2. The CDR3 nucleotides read TGCGCCAGCAGCCGACAGGGGATGAACACTGAAGCTTTCTTT. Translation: CASSRQGMNTEAFF.

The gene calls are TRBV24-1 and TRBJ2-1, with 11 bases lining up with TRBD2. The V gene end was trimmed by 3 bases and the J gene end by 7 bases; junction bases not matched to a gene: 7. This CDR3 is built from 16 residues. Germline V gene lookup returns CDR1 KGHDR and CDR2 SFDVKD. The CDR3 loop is CATSDPGLAGGNEQFF. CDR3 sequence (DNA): TGTGCCACCAGTGATCCTGGACTAGCGGGTGGAAATGAGCAGTTCTTC.

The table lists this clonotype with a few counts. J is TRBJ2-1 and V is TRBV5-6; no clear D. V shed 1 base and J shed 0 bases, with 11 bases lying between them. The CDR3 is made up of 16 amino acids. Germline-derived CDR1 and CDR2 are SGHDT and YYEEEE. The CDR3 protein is CASSLLGKSSYNEQFF. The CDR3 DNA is TGTGCCAGCAGCTTGCTGGGGAAGAGCTCCTACAATGAGCAGTTCTTC.

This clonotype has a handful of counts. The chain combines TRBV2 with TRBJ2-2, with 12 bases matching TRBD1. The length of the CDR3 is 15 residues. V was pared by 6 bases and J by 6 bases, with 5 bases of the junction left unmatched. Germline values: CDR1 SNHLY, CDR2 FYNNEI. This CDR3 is CASRPGTGGSGELFF. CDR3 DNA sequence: TGTGCCAGCAGGCCCGGGACAGGGGGCTCCGGGGAGCTGTTTTTT.

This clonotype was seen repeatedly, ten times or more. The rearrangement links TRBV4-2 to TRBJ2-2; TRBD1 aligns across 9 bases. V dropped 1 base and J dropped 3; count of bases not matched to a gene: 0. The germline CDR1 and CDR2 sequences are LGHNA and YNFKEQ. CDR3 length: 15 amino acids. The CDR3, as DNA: TGTGCCAGCAGCCAAGGACAGGGGGACACCGGGGAGCTGTTTTTT. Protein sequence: CASSQGQGDTGELFF.

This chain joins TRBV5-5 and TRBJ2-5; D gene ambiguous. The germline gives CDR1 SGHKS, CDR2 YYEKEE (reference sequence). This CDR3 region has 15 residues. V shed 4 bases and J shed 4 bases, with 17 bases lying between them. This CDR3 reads CASSPTTPERETQYF. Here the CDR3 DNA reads TGTGCCAGCAGCCCTACGACACCGGAGAGAGAGACCCAGTACTTC.

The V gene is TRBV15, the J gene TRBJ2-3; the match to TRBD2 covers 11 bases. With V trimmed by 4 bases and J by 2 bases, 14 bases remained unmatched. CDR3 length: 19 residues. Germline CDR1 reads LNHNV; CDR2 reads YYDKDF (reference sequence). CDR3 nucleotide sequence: TGTGCCACCAGCACCCCTCAAGGGAGACTAGCGGGAAACACAGATACGCAGTATTTT. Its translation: CATSTPQGRLAGNTDTQYF.

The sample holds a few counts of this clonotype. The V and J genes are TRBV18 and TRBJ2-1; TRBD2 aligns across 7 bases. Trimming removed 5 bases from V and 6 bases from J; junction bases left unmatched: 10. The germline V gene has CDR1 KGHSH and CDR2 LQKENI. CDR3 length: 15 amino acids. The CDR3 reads CASSATTGGGNEQFF. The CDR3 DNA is TGTGCCAGCTCAGCTACCACAGGCGGGGGCAATGAGCAGTTCTTC.

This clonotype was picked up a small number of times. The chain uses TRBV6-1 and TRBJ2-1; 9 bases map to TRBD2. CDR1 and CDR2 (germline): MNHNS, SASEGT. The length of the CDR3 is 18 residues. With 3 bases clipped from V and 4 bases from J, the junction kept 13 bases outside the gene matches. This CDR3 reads CASSDSGSGRRRYNEQFF. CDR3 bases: TGTGCCAGCAGTGATTCAGGTAGCGGGAGAAGAAGATACAATGAGCAGTTCTTC.

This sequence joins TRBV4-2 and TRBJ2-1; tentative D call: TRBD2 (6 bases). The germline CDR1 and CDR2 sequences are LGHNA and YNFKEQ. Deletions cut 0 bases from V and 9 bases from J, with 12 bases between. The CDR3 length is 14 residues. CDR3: CASSQDSAAGEQFF. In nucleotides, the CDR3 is TGTGCCAGCAGCCAAGATTCAGCAGCGGGTGAGCAGTTCTTC.

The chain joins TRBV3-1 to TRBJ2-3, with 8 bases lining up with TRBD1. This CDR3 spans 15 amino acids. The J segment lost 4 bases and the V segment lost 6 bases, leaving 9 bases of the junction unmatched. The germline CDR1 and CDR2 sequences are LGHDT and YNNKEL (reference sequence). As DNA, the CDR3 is TGTGCCAGCAGTCACAGGGGGGAGAATGCAGATACGCAGTATTTT. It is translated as CASSHRGENADTQYF.

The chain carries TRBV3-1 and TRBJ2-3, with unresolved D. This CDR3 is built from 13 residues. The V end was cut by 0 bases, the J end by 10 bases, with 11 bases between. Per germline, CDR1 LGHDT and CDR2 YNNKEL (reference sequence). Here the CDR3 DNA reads TGTGCCAGCAGCCAAGAAGAGTCACATCCGCAGTATTTT. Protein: CASSQEESHPQYF.

DNA of the CDR3: TGTGCCAGCAGCTTTACAGGCAGAAGCTACGAGCAGTACTTC. Protein sequence: CASSFTGRSYEQYF. V and J are TRBV7-2 and TRBJ2-7, with a tentative D call TRBD1 (5 bases). Germline V gene sequence: CDR1 SGHTA, CDR2 FQGNSA. Trimming took 3 bases from V and 3 from J, leaving 12 bases between them. The CDR3 covers 14 residues.

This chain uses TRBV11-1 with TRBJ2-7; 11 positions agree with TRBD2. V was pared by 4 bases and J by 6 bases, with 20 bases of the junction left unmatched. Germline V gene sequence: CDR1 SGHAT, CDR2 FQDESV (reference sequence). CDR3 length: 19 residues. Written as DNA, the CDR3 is TGTGCCAGCAGCTCGACCCTACTAGCGGGGGTCCGGGGAATGTCCGAGCAGTACTTC. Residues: CASSSTLLAGVRGMSEQYF.

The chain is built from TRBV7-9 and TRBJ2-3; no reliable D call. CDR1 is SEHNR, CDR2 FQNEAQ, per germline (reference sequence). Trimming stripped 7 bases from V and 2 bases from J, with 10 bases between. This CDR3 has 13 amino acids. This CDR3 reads CASKRITTDTQYF. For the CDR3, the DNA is TGTGCCAGCAAGAGAATTACCACAGATACGCAGTATTTT. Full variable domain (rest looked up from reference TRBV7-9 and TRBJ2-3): DTGVSQNPRHKITKRGQNVTFRCDPISEHNRLYWYRQTLGQGPEFLTYFQNEAQLEKSRLLSDRFSAERPKGSFSTLEIQRTEQGDSAMYLCASKRITTDTQYFGPGTRLTVL.

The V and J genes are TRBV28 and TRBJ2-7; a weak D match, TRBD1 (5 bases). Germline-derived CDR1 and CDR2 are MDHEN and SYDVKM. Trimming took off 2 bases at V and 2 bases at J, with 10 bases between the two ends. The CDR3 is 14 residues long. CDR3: CASSLPPTAYEQYF. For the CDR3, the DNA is TGTGCCAGCAGTTTACCCCCGACAGCCTACGAGCAGTACTTC.

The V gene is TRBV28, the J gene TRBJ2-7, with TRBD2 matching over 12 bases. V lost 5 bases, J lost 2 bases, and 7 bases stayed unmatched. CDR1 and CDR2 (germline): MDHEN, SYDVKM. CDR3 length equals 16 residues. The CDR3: CASSASLAGGTYEQYF. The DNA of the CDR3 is TGTGCCAGCAGTGCGAGTCTAGCGGGGGGGACCTACGAGCAGTACTTC.

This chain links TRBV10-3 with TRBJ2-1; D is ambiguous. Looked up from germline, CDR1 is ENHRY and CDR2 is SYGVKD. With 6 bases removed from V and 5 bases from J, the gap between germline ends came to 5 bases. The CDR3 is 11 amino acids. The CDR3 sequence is CAIRANNEQFF. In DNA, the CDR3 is TGTGCCATCAGAGCTAACAATGAGCAGTTCTTC.

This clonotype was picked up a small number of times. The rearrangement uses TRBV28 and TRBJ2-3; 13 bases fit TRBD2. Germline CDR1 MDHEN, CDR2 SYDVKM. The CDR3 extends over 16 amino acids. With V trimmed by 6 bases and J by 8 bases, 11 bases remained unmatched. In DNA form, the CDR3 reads TGTGCCAGCAGCCTTTTGACTAGCGGGAGGTCCGGTACGCAGTATTTT. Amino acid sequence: CASSLLTSGRSGTQYF.

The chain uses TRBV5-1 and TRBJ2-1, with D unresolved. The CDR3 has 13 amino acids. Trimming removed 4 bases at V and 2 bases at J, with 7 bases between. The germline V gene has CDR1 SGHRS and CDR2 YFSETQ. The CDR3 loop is CASSPMTYNEQFF. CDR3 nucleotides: TGCGCCAGCAGCCCGATGACCTACAATGAGCAGTTCTTC.

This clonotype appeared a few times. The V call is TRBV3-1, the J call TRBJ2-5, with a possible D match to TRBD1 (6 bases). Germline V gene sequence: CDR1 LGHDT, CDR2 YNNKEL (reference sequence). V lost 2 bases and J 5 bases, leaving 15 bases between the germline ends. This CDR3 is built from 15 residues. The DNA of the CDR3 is TGTGCCAGCAGCCAAACAGGGAGTGGGTGGGAGACCCAGTACTTC. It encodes CASSQTGSGWETQYF.